The entry below gives a single TCR beta chain sequence along with its context. The authors reverse transcribed roughly 0.5 to 1 ug RNA with random hexamers. TCRdb re-analysed the immunoSEQ multiplex PCR reads in MiXCR, keeping a single row per CDR3 protein. In the table there are roughly 88,000 distinct CDR3 sequences, around 96% of which are singletons. This sample was included in a study of CD8 T cells in Susac syndrome. J gave up 1 base and V 3 bases, and 4 bases lay outside the gene matches. CDR1 LNHNV and CDR2 YYDKDF come from the germline V gene (reference sequence). The CDR3 sequence is 15 residues long.

Material for sequencing was CD8+ T cells from PBMCs. The receptor's source is a human donor with Susac syndrome. The chain recombines TRBV15 with TRBJ2-3; 7 nucleotides match TRBD1. The chain's CDR3 is CATSSWTGGTDTQYF. CDR3 bases: TGTGCCACCAGCAGCTGGACAGGAGGCACAGATACGCAGTATTTT.